The TCR beta chain described here comes from a study of cytomegalovirus exposure and HLA in healthy donors. Across the whole study: In a later analysis, the approximately 110 validation repertoires were reported to have used the same platform as the approximately 700 first-cohort repertoires.

On this clone itself: Its antigen is not known.

CDR3 length: 14 amino acids. From germline, CDR1 is MNHEY and CDR2 SMNVEV (reference sequence). Trimming took 3 bases from V and 8 from J, leaving 13 bases between them. General study findings and limits: In a later analysis, first-cohort TCR clusters were found to tend to co-occur in the 100 to 150 validation repertoires. Researchers counted some 150 TCR beta chains as cytomegalovirus-associated.

Measured with immunoSEQ multiplex PCR; TCRdb has only the in-frame clones, and not every one. The data show 150,000 to 200,000 clones, roughly nine tenths seen once. It was the approximately 110-subject validation cohort, separate from the approximately 700-subject first cohort, to which the donors belonged. The specimen was PBMCs. The TCR sequence derives from a woman under 40 in good health and CMV-seronegative. V and J are TRBV27 and TRBJ1-4, with D tentatively TRBD1 (5 bases). CDR3 nucleotide sequence: TGTGCCAGCAGTTTGGGGGGGGTCGGGGAAAAACTGTTTTTT. This translates into CASSLGGVGEKLFF.